This T cell receptor beta chain was recovered during a study of CD8 T cells in Susac syndrome. TCR beta from blood CD8+ and CD4+ T cells was sequenced. Those who served as multiple sclerosis controls were treatment-naive patients with stable or active relapsing-remitting disease. TEMRA cells were enriched by FACS, while CD8+ and CD4+ T cells were obtained through a negative isolation that was performed magnetically. With random hexamers, 0.5 to 1 ug RNA was reverse transcribed. Multiplex immunoSEQ PCR targeted 54 Vbeta and 13 Jbeta TCR beta segments. TCRdb redid the calling of the immunoSEQ multiplex PCR reads with MiXCR, one entry per CDR3 protein. The data show 350,000 to 550,000 distinct CDR3 sequences, around 83% seen once. The sample was CD8+ T cells from PBMCs. The source of this sequence is a human donor with multiple sclerosis.

CDR3 in amino acids: CASSYRGSLSQPQHF. The CDR3 DNA is TGTGCCAGCAGTTATCGGGGATCTCTATCCCAGCCCCAGCATTTT. The chain employs TRBV12-3 or TRBV12-4 and TRBJ1-5, with no clear D. V lost 4 bases and J 7 bases, leaving 17 bases between the germline ends. The length of the CDR3 is 15 residues.